These 16 T cell receptor beta chains were sequenced from one sample in a study of metastatic and nonmetastatic thyroid tumors. TCRdb reprocessed the PCR reads via MiXCR. The repertoire includes 7,700 or so clones, under 30% of them detected once, and less than 30% sits in the top ten. Ahead of thyroid surgery, no patient had received treatment of any kind. Sequencing was carried out using adjacent normal tissue. The receptors originated from a male donor with papillary thyroid cancer or a benign thyroid nodule (not recorded which). Some clones in this sample may be carry-over from other donors' samples.

This clone ranks as medium-sized (0.01 to 0.1%). This chain uses TRBV5-1 with TRBJ1-1, with TRBD1 as a possible D gene (6 bases). Trimming stripped 4 bases from V and 5 bases from J, with 24 bases between. In germline, CDR1 is SGHRS, CDR2 YFSETQ. CDR3 length: 17 amino acids. The CDR3 loop reads CASSAGSAGGQRTEAFF. The DNA of the CDR3 is TGCGCCAGCAGCGCGGGGTCGGCGGGGGGGCAGAGGACTGAAGCTTTCTTT.

This clone was seen repeatedly, ten times or more. J is TRBJ2-7 and V is TRBV6-5; D possibly corresponds to TRBD1 (5 bases). V dropped 3 bases and J dropped 0 bases, with 9 bases sitting between them. The V gene's germline CDR1 is MNHEY and CDR2 SVGAGI. The CDR3 length is 14 residues. CDR3 residues: CASSYTGSSYEQYF. The DNA for the CDR3 is TGTGCCAGCAGTTATACAGGTTCCTCCTACGAGCAGTACTTC.

This clone was detected only a few times. The chain uses TRBV29-1 and TRBJ2-7; perhaps TRBD1 as D (5 bases). Trimming took 6 bases from V and 2 from J, leaving 14 bases between them. Germline values: CDR1 SQVTM, CDR2 ANQGSEA. The CDR3 extends over 13 amino acids. The CDR3 here is CSVRVDTAYEQYF. The CDR3 region has the DNA TGCAGCGTACGAGTGGACACGGCCTACGAGCAGTACTTC.

This clone is medium-sized. The gene calls are TRBV24-1 and TRBJ1-1; D might be TRBD1 (5 bases). Germline V CDR1 and CDR2: KGHDR, SFDVKD. CDR3 length: 16 amino acids. V dropped 6 bases and J dropped 1 base, with 17 bases sitting between them. CDR3 coding DNA: TGTGCCACCAGTTACCCGGGGATGGGGGAGAACACTGAAGCTTTCTTT. Translating gives CATSYPGMGENTEAFF.

About this clone: A read error may be the cause here, since a much bigger clone is one base away. Other DNA sequences in the same sample also yield this CDR3. The chain carries TRBV9 and TRBJ1-1, with D hard to call. This CDR3 contains 14 residues. Germline V lookup: CDR1 SGDLS, CDR2 YYNGEE. CDR3 loop: CASSVGGVRTEAFF. CDR3 DNA: TGTGCCAGCAGCGTAGGAGGAGTTAGGACTGAGGCTTTCTTT.

About this clone: A much larger clone is a single base away; this may be a read error. The sample carries other DNA sequences with the same CDR3. The chain uses TRBV20-1 and TRBJ1-1; D gene unclear. This CDR3 has 12 amino acids. V was trimmed by 1 base and J by 2 bases, leaving 5 bases between them. Germline CDR1 reads DFQATT; CDR2 reads SNEGSKA (reference sequence). Written as DNA, the CDR3 is TGCAGTGCTAGAGGAGGTAACACTGAAGCTTTCTTT. Amino acid sequence: CSARGGNTEAFF.

In this sample, this clone is medium-sized (0.01 to 0.1%). The chain recombines TRBV6-2 or TRBV6-3 with TRBJ2-2; possible D gene TRBD1, 6 bases. The length of the CDR3 is 13 residues. CDR1 is MNHEY, CDR2 SVGEGT, per germline. The germline V and J ends were trimmed by 6 bases and 8 bases, with 13 bases remaining between them. Written as DNA, the CDR3 is TGTGCCAGCAGCCCGGGACACCTTGGGGAGCTGTTTTTT. Translation: CASSPGHLGELFF.

On this clone: A junction boundary mismatches the germline segment, possibly from a read error. V and J are TRBV14 and TRBJ2-1, with TRBD2 matching over 14 bases. From germline, CDR1 is SGHDN and CDR2 FVKESK. CDR3 length: 18 residues. Written as DNA, the CDR3 is TGTGCCAGCACCCAAGTCTCGGGACTAGCGGGAGTAGGTAATGAGCAGTTCTTC. Protein product: CASTQVSGLAGVGNEQFF. The whole variable domain, remainder taken from reference TRBV14 and TRBJ2-1, is EAGVTQFPSHSVIEKGQTVTLRCDPISGHDNLYWYRRVMGKEIKFLLHFVKESKQDESGMPNNRFLAERTGGTYSTLKVQPAELEDSGVYFCASTQVSGLAGVGNEQFFGPGTRLTVL.

This clone is large within its sample. This chain links TRBV6-1 with TRBJ1-1; D ambiguous. Germline V CDR1 and CDR2: MNHNS, SASEGT. V gave up 4 bases and J gave up 0 bases, with 6 bases separating them. The CDR3 covers 13 residues. The CDR3 DNA sequence: TGTGCCAGCAGTGTAACAGTGAACACTGAAGCTTTCTTT. Amino acid sequence: CASSVTVNTEAFF.

This clone was picked up a small number of times. The J gene is TRBJ2-2, the V gene TRBV12-5; TRBD1 aligns across 8 bases. The CDR3 is 15 residues long. V lost 0 bases to trimming and J lost 7 bases; unmatched junction nucleotides: 4. CDR1 is LGHNT, CDR2 FRNRAP, per germline. The CDR3 region is CASGLVTGGIGELFF. CDR3 DNA sequence: TGTGCTAGTGGTTTGGTCACAGGGGGAATCGGGGAGCTGTTTTTT. Complete variable domain (other parts from reference TRBV12-5 and TRBJ2-2): DARVTQTPRHKVTEMGQEVTMRCQPILGHNTVFWYRQTMMQGLELLAYFRNRAPLDDSGMPKDRFSAEMPDATLATLKIQPSEPRDSAVYFCASGLVTGGIGELFFGEGSRLTVL.

This clone is medium-sized within its sample. The chain carries TRBV11-2 and TRBJ2-7; TRBD1 agrees at 7 bases. Germline CDR1 is SGHAT and CDR2 is FQNNGV. The V and J ends lost 6 bases and 9 bases, in that order; junction bases with no gene match: 8. This CDR3 region has 12 residues. CDR3 region: CASRPTGVRQYF. CDR3 DNA sequence: TGTGCCAGCAGGCCAACAGGGGTTAGGCAGTACTTC.

Only a few counts were recorded for this clone. V usage is TRBV7-3 and J usage is TRBJ2-2; a possible D gene is TRBD1 (5 bases). V dropped 2 bases and J dropped 5 bases, with 12 bases sitting between them. Germline CDR1 and CDR2: SGHTA and FQGTGA. CDR3 length: 15 residues. As DNA, the CDR3 is TGTGCCAGCAGCTTAGGCCAGGGTGGGACCGGGGAGCTGTTTTTT. This sequence encodes CASSLGQGGTGELFF.

This clone was counted only a few times. A much larger clone differs by one base, so this may be a read error. The chain recombines TRBV15 with TRBJ1-5; perhaps TRBD1 as D (5 bases). V was clipped by 11 bases and J by 0 bases, with 11 bases between them. The germline CDR1 and CDR2 sequences are LNHNV and YYDKDF (reference sequence). This CDR3 contains 13 residues. CDR3 DNA sequence: TGTGCCGCCCTGGGACCTAGCAATCAGCCCCAGCATTTT. Encoded protein: CAALGPSNQPQHF. Using reference TRBV15 and TRBJ1-5 for the parts outside the CDR3, the full variable domain is DAMVIQNPRYQVTQFGKPVTLSCSQTLNHNVMYWYQQKSSQAPKLLFHYYDKDFNNEADTPDNFQSRRPNTSFCFLDIRSPGLGDTAMYLCAALGPSNQPQHFGDGTRLSIL.

In its sample, this clone was seen once. V and J are TRBV30 and TRBJ1-5; D ambiguous. Trimming shortened V by 2 bases and J by 4 bases, and 9 bases separated the two germline ends. The CDR3 contains 13 residues. CDR1 and CDR2 from the germline V gene are GTSNPN and SVGIG (reference sequence). Here the CDR3 reads CAWSYGENQPQHF. For the CDR3, the DNA is TGTGCCTGGAGTTATGGAGAAAATCAGCCCCAGCATTTT.

The sample holds a few counts of this clone. The chain is built from TRBV12-3 or TRBV12-4 and TRBJ1-3, with unresolved D. This CDR3 is built from 13 residues. V was shortened by 5 bases and J by 3 bases, with 8 bases between the two germline ends. CDR3 amino acids: CASSPLRGNTIYF. Here the CDR3 DNA reads TGTGCCAGCAGTCCATTACGTGGAAACACCATATATTTT.

This clone is medium-sized in the sample. The CDR3 DNA follows: TGTGCCACCAGTGATTTTGGGGACAGGTTGCACGAAGAGGAGCAGTACTTC. As protein: CATSDFGDRLHEEEQYF. The chain joins TRBV24-1 to TRBJ2-7; 8 bases fit TRBD1. This CDR3 has 17 amino acids. Germline V CDR1 and CDR2: KGHDR, SFDVKD. J gave up 7 bases and V 1 base, and 14 bases lay outside the gene matches.